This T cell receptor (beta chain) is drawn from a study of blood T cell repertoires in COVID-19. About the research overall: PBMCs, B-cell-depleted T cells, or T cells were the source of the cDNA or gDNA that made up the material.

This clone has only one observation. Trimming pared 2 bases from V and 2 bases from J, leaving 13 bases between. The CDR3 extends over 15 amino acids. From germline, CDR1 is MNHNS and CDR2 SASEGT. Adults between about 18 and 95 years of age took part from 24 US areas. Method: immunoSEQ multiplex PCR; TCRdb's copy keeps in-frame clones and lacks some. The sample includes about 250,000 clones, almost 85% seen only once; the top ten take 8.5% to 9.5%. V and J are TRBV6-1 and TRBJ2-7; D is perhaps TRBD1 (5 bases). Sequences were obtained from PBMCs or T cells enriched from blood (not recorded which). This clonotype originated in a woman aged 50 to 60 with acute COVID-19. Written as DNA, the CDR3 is TGTGCCAGCAGTGAACTCGGCAGGGAACCCTACGAGCAGTACTTC. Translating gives CASSELGREPYEQYF.